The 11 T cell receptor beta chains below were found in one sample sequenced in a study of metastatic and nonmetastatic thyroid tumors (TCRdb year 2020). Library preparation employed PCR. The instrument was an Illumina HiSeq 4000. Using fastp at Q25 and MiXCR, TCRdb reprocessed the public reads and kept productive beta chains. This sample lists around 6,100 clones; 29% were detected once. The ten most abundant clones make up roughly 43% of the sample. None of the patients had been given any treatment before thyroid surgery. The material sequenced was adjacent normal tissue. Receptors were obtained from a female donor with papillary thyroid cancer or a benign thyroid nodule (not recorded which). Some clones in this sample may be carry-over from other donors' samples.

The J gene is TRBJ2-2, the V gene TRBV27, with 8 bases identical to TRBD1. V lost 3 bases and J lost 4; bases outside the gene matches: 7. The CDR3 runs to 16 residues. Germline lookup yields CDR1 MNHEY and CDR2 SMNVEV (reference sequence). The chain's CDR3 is CASSFRDRTGTGELFF. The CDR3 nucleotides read TGTGCCAGCAGTTTTAGGGACAGGACGGGCACCGGGGAGCTGTTTTTT.

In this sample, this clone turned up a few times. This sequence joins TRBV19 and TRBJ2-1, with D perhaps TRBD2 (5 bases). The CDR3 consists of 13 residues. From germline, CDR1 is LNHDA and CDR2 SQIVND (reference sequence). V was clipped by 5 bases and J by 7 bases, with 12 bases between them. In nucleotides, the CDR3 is TGTGCCAGTAGTCCACTAGTGGGTAATGAGCAGTTCTTC. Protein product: CASSPLVGNEQFF.

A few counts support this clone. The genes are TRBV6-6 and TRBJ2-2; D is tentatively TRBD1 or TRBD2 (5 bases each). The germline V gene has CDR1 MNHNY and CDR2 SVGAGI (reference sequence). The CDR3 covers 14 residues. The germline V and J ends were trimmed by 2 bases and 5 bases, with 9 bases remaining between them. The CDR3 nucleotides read TGTGCCAGCAGTTACGAGGGGTGGACCGGGGAGCTGTTTTTT. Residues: CASSYEGWTGELFF.

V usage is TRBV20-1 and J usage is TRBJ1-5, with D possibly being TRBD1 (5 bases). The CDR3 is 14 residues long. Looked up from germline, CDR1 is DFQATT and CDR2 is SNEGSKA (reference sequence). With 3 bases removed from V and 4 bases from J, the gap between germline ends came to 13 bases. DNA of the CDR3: TGCAGTGCTAGGGACGGAGGGACTAATCAGCCCCAGCATTTT. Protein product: CSARDGGTNQPQHF.

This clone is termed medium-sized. The CDR3 nucleotides are TGTGCCAGCTTCGCGACTAGCGGAACAGATACGCAGTATTTT. Its protein product is CASFATSGTDTQYF. The rearrangement uses TRBV27 and TRBJ2-3; 9 bases match TRBD2. With V trimmed by 8 bases and J by 3 bases, 6 bases remained unmatched. This CDR3 region has 14 residues. Germline CDR1 reads MNHEY; CDR2 reads SMNVEV (reference sequence).

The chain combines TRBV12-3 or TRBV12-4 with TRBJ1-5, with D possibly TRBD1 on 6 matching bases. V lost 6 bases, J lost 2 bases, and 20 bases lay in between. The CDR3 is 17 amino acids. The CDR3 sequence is CASRPNTGTGGNQPQHF. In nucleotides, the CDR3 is TGTGCCAGCAGACCGAACACAGGGACGGGGGGCAATCAGCCCCAGCATTTT.

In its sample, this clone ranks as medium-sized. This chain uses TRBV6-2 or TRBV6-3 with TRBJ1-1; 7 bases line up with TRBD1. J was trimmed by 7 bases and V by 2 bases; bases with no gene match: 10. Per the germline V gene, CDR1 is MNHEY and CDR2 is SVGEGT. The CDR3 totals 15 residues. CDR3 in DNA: TGTGCCAGCAGTTACACTCGGACTGACAGGGATGAAGCTTTCTTT. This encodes CASSYTRTDRDEAFF.

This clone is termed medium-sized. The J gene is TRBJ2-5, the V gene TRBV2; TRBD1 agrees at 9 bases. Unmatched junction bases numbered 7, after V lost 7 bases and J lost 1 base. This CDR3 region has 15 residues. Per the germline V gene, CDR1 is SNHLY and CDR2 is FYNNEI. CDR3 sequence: CASKADRGGQETQYF. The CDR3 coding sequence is TGTGCCAGCAAGGCGGACAGGGGAGGCCAAGAGACCCAGTACTTC.

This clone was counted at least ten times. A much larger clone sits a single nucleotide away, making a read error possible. DNA of the CDR3: TGTGCCGGTAGCGACCGGGGGGGGTCTAGCACAGATACGCAGTATTTT. Protein sequence: CAGSDRGGSSTDTQYF. The chain combines TRBV19 with TRBJ2-3, with TRBD2 identical over 8 bases. The CDR3 has 16 amino acids. Germline values: CDR1 LNHDA, CDR2 SQIVND (reference sequence).

CDR3 loop: CASSYQGDQPQHF. The DNA for the CDR3 is TGTGCCAGCAGTTATCAGGGGGATCAGCCCCAGCATTTT. The genes are TRBV28 and TRBJ1-5; 7 positions match TRBD1. V dropped 4 bases and J dropped 5; count of bases not matched to a gene: 2. CDR1 is MDHEN and CDR2 is SYDVKM in the germline V gene. The CDR3 length is 13 residues.

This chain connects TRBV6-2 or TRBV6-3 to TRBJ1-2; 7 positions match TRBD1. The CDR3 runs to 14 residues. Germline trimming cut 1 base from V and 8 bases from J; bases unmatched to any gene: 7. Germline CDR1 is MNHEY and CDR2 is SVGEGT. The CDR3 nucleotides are TGTGCCAGCAGTTACTGGGACAGCCTTCGGGGCTACACCTTC. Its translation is CASSYWDSLRGYTF.